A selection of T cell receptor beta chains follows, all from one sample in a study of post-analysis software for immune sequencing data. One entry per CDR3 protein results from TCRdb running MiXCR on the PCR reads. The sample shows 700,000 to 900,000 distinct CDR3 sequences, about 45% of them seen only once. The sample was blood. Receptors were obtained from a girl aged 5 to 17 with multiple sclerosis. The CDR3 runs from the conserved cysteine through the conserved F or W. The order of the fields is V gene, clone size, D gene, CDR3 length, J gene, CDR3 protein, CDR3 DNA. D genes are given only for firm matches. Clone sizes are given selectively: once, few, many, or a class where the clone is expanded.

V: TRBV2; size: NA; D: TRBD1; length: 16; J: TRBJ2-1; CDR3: CASSVQGDRGYNEQFF; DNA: TGTGCCAGCAGTGTACAGGGGGACAGGGGTTACAATGAGCAGTTCTTC
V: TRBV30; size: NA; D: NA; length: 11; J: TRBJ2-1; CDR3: CAWSKLDEQFF; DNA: TGTGCCTGGAGTAAATTGGATGAGCAGTTCTTC
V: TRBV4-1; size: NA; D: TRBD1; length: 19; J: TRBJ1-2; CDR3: CASSQVPNYDRDTNYGYTF; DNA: TGCGCCAGCAGCCAAGTCCCCAACTACGACAGGGACACTAACTATGGCTACACCTTC
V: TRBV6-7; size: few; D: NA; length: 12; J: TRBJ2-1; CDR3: CASSYSWYEQFF; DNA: TGTGCCAGCAGTTACTCCTGGTATGAGCAGTTCTTT
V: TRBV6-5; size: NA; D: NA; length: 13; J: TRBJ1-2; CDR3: CASSYPGTSGYTF; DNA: TGTGCCAGCAGTTACCCCGGGACGAGTGGCTACACCTTC
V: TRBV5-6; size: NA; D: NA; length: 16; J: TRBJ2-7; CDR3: CASTYWLGRGDDEQYF; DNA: TGTGCCAGCACATACTGGTTAGGCAGGGGAGATGACGAGCAGTACTTC
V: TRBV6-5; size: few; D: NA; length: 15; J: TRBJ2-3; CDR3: CASSYGGTITDTQYF; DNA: TGTGCCAGCAGTTACGGCGGGACAATCACAGATACGCAGTATTTT
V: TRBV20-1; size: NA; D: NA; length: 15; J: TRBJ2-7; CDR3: CSARVMGHPFYEQYF; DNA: TGCAGTGCTAGAGTCATGGGACACCCCTTCTACGAGCAGTACTTC
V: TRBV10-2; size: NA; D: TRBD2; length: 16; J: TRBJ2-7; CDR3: CASSESLLAGKVEQYF; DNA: TGCGCCAGCAGTGAGTCGTTACTAGCGGGAAAGGTCGAGCAGTACTTC
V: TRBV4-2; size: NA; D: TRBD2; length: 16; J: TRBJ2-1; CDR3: CASSQAGTSGYNEQFF; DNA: TGTGCCAGCAGCCAAGCCGGGACTAGCGGATACAATGAGCAGTTCTTC
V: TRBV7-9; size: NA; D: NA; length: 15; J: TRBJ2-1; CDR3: CASSFKTSQNNEQFF; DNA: TGTGCCAGCAGCTTTAAAACTAGCCAGAACAATGAGCAGTTCTTC
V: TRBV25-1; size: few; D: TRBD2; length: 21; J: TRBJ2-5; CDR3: CASEMIPGLAGVGGCLETQYF; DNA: TGTGCCAGCGAAATGATACCGGGACTAGCGGGAGTGGGGGGCTGTCTGGAGACCCAGTACTTC
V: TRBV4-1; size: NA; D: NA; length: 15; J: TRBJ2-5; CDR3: CASSPETPSQETQYF; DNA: TGCGCCAGCAGCCCCGAGACCCCCTCGCAAGAGACCCAGTACTTC
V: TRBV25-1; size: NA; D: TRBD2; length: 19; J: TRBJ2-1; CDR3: CASSASPIGLAGWYNEQFF; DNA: TGTGCCAGCAGTGCCTCCCCTATCGGACTAGCGGGATGGTACAATGAGCAGTTCTTC
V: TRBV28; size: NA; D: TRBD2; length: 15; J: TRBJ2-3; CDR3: CASSSPAGGSDTQYF; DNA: TGTGCCAGCTCTTCTCCAGCGGGAGGTTCGGATACGCAGTATTTT
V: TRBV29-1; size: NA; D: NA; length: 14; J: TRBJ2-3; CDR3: CSVGDRSSTDTQYF; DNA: TGCAGCGTTGGAGACAGGTCTAGCACAGATACGCAGTATTTT
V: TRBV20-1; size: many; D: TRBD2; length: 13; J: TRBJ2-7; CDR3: CSATGLAGYEQYF; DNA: TGCAGTGCTACCGGGCTAGCGGGATACGAGCAGTACTTC
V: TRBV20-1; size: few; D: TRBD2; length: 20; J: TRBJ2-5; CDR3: CSARTGGGSRLAGRQETQYF; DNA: TGCAGTGCTAGAACGGGTGGTGGGTCGCGGTTAGCGGGGCGACAAGAGACCCAGTACTTC
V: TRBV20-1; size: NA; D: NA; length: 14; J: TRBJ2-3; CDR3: CSASGRGGTDTQYF; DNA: TGCAGTGCTAGCGGGAGAGGGGGCACAGATACGCAGTATTTT
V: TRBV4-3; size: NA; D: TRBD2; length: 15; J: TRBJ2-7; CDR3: CASSQGTSGAYEQYF; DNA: TGCGCCAGCAGCCAGGGGACTAGCGGGGCCTACGAGCAGTACTTC
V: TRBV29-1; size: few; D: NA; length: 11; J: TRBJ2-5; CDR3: CSVGTKETQYF; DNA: TGCAGCGTTGGGACAAAAGAGACCCAGTACTTC
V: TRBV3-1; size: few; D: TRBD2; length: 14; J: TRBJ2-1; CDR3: CASSQTSGRNEQFF; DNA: TGTGCCAGCAGCCAGACTAGCGGGAGGAATGAGCAGTTCTTC
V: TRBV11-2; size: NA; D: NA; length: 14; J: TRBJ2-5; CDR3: CASSPDPYQETQYF; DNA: TGTGCCAGCAGCCCGGACCCGTACCAAGAGACCCAGTACTTC
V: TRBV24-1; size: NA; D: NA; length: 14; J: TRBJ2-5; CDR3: CATSDRTTWETQYF; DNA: TGTGCCACCAGTGACCGCACTACCTGGGAGACCCAGTACTTC
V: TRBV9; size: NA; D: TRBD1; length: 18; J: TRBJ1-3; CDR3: CASSVDRDRGISGNTIYF; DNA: TGTGCCAGCAGCGTAGATCGCGACAGGGGCATCTCTGGAAACACCATATATTTT
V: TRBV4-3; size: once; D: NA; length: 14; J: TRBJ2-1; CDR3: CASSQGGLYNEQFF; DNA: TGCGCCAGCAGCCAAGGAGGCCTCTACAATGAGCAGTTCTTC
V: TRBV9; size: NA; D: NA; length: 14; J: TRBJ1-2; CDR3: CASSVGGNHYGYTF; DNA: TGTGCCAGCAGCGTAGGGGGGAATCACTATGGCTACACCTTC
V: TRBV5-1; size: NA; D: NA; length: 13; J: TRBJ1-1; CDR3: CASNFQGGTEAFF; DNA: TGCGCCAGCAACTTTCAGGGCGGCACTGAAGCTTTCTTT
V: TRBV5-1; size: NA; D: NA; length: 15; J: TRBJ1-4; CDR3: CASSFFTGDNEKLFF; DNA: TGCGCCAGCAGCTTCTTTACGGGAGATAATGAAAAACTGTTTTTT
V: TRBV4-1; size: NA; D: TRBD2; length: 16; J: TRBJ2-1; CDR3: CASSHPSGSAYNEQFF; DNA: TGCGCCAGCAGCCACCCTAGCGGGAGCGCATACAATGAGCAGTTCTTC